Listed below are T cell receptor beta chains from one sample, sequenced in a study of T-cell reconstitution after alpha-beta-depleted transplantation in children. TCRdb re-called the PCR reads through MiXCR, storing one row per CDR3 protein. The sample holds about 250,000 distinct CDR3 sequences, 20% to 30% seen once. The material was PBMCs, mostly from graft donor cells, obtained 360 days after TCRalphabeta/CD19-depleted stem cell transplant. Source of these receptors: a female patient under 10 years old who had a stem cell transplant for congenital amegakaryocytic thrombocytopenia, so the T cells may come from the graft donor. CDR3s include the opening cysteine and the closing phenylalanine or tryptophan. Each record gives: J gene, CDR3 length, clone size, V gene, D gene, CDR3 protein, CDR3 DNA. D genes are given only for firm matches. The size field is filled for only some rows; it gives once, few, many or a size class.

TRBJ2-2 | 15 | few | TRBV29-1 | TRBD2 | CSVQIAGGNTGELFF | TGCAGCGTCCAAATAGCGGGAGGCAACACCGGGGAGCTGTTTTTT
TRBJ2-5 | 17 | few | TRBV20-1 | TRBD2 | CSARVVIWTRYQETQYF | TGCAGTGCTAGAGTCGTTATTTGGACTAGATATCAAGAGACCCAGTACTTC
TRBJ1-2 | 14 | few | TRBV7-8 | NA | CASSPGRSLYGYTF | TGTGCCAGCAGCCCTGGCAGGTCCCTCTATGGCTACACCTTC
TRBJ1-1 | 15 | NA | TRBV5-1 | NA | CASSLRGRMNTEAFF | TGCGCCAGCAGCTTGAGGGGACGGATGAACACTGAAGCTTTCTTT
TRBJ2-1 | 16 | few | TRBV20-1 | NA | CSARDLATSFVNEQFF | TGCAGTGCTAGAGACCTAGCGACTAGTTTTGTCAATGAGCAGTTCTTC
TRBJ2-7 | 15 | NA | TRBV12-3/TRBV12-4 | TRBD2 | CASSRSGSPSYEQYF | TGTGCCAGCAGCCGTAGCGGGAGCCCGTCGTACGAGCAGTACTTC
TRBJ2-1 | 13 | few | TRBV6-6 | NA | CASRPSSYNEQFF | TGTGCCAGCAGACCGTCCTCCTACAATGAGCAGTTCTTC
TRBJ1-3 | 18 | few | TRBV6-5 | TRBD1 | CASSYSGQRRFSGNTIYF | TGTGCCAGCAGTTATTCGGGACAGCGTCGATTTTCTGGAAACACCATATATTTT
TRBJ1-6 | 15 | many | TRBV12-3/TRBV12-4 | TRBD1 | CASSPGQGRNSPLHF | TGTGCCAGCAGTCCCGGACAGGGGCGTAATTCACCCCTCCACTTT
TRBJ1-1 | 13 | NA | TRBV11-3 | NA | CASSSTGRSEAFF | TGTGCCAGCAGCTCCACAGGGAGGTCTGAAGCTTTCTTT
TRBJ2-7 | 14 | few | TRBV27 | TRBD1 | CASRYRDSTYEQYF | TGTGCCAGCAGATACCGGGACAGCACCTACGAGCAGTACTTC
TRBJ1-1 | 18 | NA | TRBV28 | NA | CASSHPNLAGGKNTEAFF | TGTGCCAGCAGTCACCCCAATTTGGCCGGCGGAAAGAACACTGAAGCTTTCTTT
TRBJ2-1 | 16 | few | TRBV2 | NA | CASSPAHRVSRSEQFF | TGTGCCAGCAGCCCCGCGCACAGGGTCTCTCGGAGTGAGCAGTTCTTC
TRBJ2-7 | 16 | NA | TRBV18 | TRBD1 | CASSPTGTGSAYEQYF | TGTGCCAGCTCACCTACCGGGACAGGGAGTGCGTACGAGCAGTACTTC
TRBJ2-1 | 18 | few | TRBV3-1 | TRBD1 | CASSRRGRTGGYPPEQFF | TGTGCCAGCAGCCGCCGTGGGAGGACAGGGGGCTATCCGCCTGAGCAGTTCTTC
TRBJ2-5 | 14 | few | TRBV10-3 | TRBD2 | CAISEAGVQETQYF | TGTGCCATCAGTGAGGCGGGGGTACAAGAGACCCAGTACTTC
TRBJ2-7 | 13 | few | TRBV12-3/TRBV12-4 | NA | CASTPGWRYEQYF | TGTGCCAGCACCCCTGGGTGGAGGTACGAGCAGTACTTC
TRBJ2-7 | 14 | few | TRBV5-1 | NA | CASSAGLGSYEQYF | TGCGCCAGCAGCGCGGGGCTAGGTAGCTACGAGCAGTACTTC
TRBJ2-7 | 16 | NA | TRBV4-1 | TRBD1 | CASSQTAGTEDYEQYF | TGCGCCAGCAGCCAAACAGCCGGGACAGAAGATTACGAGCAGTACTTC
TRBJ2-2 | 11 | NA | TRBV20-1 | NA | CSARVGGELFF | TGCAGTGCTAGAGTGGGCGGGGAGCTGTTTTTT
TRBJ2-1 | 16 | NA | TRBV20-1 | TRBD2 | CSARDPSGRSYNEQFF | TGCAGTGCTAGAGATCCGAGCGGGAGATCTTACAATGAGCAGTTCTTC
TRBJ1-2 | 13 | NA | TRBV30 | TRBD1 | CAWYRGPNYGYTF | TGTGCCTGGTACAGGGGGCCTAACTATGGCTACACCTTC
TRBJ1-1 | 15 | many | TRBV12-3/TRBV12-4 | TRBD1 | CASSSLGQGNTEAFF | TGTGCCAGCAGTTCTCTGGGACAGGGAAACACTGAAGCTTTCTTT
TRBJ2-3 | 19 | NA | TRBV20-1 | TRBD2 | CSARDRGTSGITWIDTQYF | TGCAGTGCTAGAGATCGCGGGACTAGCGGGATCACTTGGATAGATACGCAGTATTTT
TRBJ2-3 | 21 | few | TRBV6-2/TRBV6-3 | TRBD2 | CASRPRPRLAGAYTHTDTQYF | TGTGCCAGCAGACCCCGTCCCCGACTAGCGGGGGCCTACACACACACAGATACGCAGTATTTT
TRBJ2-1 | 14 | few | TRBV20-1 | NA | CSARDLLRLDEQFF | TGCAGTGCTAGAGATCTGTTGCGTTTAGATGAGCAGTTCTTC
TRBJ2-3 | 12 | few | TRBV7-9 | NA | CASSFKADTQYF | TGTGCCAGCAGCTTTAAGGCAGATACGCAGTATTTT
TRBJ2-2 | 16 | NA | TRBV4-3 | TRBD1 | CASSRIGTGVPGELFF | TGCGCCAGCAGCCGTATCGGGACAGGAGTTCCCGGGGAGCTGTTTTTT
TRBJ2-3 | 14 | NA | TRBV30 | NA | CAWSVGLASDTQYF | TGTGCCTGGAGTGTAGGGCTAGCGTCAGATACGCAGTATTTT
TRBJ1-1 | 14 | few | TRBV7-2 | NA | CASSLGAGSTEAFF | TGTGCCAGCAGCTTAGGGGCAGGGAGCACTGAAGCTTTCTTT
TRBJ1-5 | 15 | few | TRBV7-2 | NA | CASSLAQDYGQPQHF | TGTGCCAGCAGCTTAGCTCAGGACTATGGGCAGCCCCAGCATTTT
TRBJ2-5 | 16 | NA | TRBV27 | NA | CASSLRDNRVQETQYF | TGTGCCAGCAGTTTAAGGGACAACCGGGTCCAAGAGACCCAGTACTTC
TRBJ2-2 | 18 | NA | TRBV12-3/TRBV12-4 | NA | CASSFSWEGEANTGELFF | TGTGCCAGCAGTTTCTCATGGGAGGGGGAGGCGAACACCGGGGAGCTGTTTTTT
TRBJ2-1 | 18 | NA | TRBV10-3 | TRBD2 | CAISDIRGLAGDYNEQFF | TGTGCCATCAGTGATATCAGGGGACTAGCGGGGGACTACAATGAGCAGTTCTTC
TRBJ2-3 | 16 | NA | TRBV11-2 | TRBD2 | CASIEGRGGEEDTQYF | TGTGCCAGCATCGAGGGTCGCGGGGGGGAGGAAGATACGCAGTATTTT
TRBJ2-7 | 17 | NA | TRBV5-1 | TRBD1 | CASSTPRTGKGIYEQYF | TGCGCCAGCAGCACGCCGAGGACAGGGAAAGGGATTTACGAGCAGTACTTC
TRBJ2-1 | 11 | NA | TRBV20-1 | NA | CSAFNGNEQFF | TGCAGTGCTTTTAACGGCAATGAGCAGTTCTTC
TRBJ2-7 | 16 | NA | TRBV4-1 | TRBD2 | CASSQPLAGDSYEQYF | TGCGCCAGCAGCCAACCTCTAGCGGGAGACTCCTACGAGCAGTACTTC
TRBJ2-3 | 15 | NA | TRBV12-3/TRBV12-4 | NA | CASSFSWGYTDTQYF | TGTGCCAGCAGTTTTAGTTGGGGATACACAGATACGCAGTATTTT
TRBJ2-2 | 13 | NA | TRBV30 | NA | CAWSVGVPGELFF | TGTGCCTGGAGTGTTGGGGTTCCCGGGGAGCTGTTTTTT
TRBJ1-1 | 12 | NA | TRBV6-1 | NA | CASMKGYTEAFF | TGTGCCAGCATGAAGGGATACACTGAAGCTTTCTTT